The rows below give T cell receptor beta chains drawn from one sample of a study of OX40 agonist ivuxolimab in advanced cancers. The assay was immunoSEQ multiplex PCR, and TCRdb's table has in-frame clones only and misses some. Found here are roughly 53,000 clones, 93% of them singletons; the top ten hold 18%. The specimen comprised CD4+ or CD8+ T cells sorted from blood, sampled in a trial of the OX40 agonist ivuxolimab. These receptors were taken from an adult with an advanced solid tumor such as melanoma, head and neck, liver or kidney cancer. Both conserved end residues are part of each CDR3. D genes are given only for firm matches. Clone size is shown for a subset of rows, as once, few, many or a class of expanded clone.

j_gene,d_gene,v_gene,abundance,CDR3aa,CDR3nt
TRBJ1-4,TRBD1,TRBV4-3,.,CASSQETGGSEKLFF,TGCGCCAGCAGCCAAGAAACAGGGGGGAGTGAAAAACTGTTTTTT
TRBJ2-2,.,TRBV6-1,.,CASSFIPDYTGELFF,TGTGCCAGCAGTTTTATCCCAGACTACACCGGGGAGCTGTTTTTT
TRBJ1-1,.,TRBV6-5,.,CASSLGLRNTEAFF,TGTGCCAGCAGTTTGGGACTGAGGAACACTGAAGCTTTCTTT
TRBJ2-3,.,TRBV4-1,.,CASTPRGSWMDTQYF,TGCGCCAGCACTCCAAGGGGGTCTTGGATGGATACGCAGTATTTT
TRBJ2-2,.,TRBV6-5,.,CASSSKTGGSGELFF,TGTGCCAGCAGTTCCAAGACAGGCGGGTCCGGGGAGCTGTTTTTT
TRBJ2-7,.,TRBV7-8,.,CASSFSYEQYF,TGTGCCAGCAGTTTCTCCTACGAGCAGTACTTC
TRBJ2-5,.,TRBV27,.,CASSLIGRETQYF,TGTGCCAGCAGTTTAATTGGACGAGAGACCCAGTACTTC
TRBJ2-7,.,TRBV18,.,CASSERLRDVYEQYF,TGTGCCAGCTCAGAACGCTTGAGGGATGTCTACGAGCAGTACTTC
TRBJ2-6,.,TRBV6-5,.,CASSYSTDGANVLTF,TGTGCCAGCAGTTACTCGACGGATGGGGCCAACGTCCTGACTTTC
TRBJ1-5,.,TRBV5-6,.,CASSLGRQPQHF,TGTGCCAGCAGCTTGGGTCGTCAGCCCCAGCATTTT
TRBJ2-7,TRBD2,TRBV19,.,CASSLAGYSYEQYF,TGTGCCAGTAGTTTAGCGGGGTACTCCTACGAGCAGTACTTC
TRBJ1-2,.,TRBV15,.,CATSSEYYGYTF,TGTGCCACCAGCAGTGAATACTATGGCTACACCTTC
TRBJ2-5,.,TRBV7-2,.,CASSPAPLTQYF,TGTGCCAGCAGCCCTGCTCCCTTAACCCAGTACTTC
TRBJ2-2,.,TRBV6-1,.,CASSEAEFGGELFF,TGTGCCAGCAGTGAAGCTGAGTTTGGCGGGGAGCTGTTTTTT
TRBJ2-3,.,TRBV7-9,.,CASSPLGEGLTDTQYF,TGTGCCAGCAGCCCCTTGGGGGAAGGCCTTACAGATACGCAGTATTTT
TRBJ1-2,TRBD1,TRBV27,.,CASSFQGQGGAYGYTF,TGTGCCAGCAGTTTCCAGGGACAGGGAGGCGCCTATGGCTACACCTTC
TRBJ2-1,.,TRBV14,.,CASSQDSVYNEQFF,TGTGCCAGCAGCCAAGATTCGGTCTACAATGAGCAGTTCTTC
TRBJ2-1,TRBD2,TRBV27,.,CASSLLRGDNEQFF,TGTGCCAGCAGTTTATTGCGGGGGGATAATGAGCAGTTCTTC
TRBJ2-1,TRBD2,TRBV19,medium-sized,CASTLAGGYNEQFF,TGTGCCAGTACCTTAGCGGGAGGCTACAATGAGCAGTTCTTC
TRBJ2-7,TRBD1,TRBV19,few,CASSIDRQGIYEQYF,TGTGCCAGTAGTATAGACCGACAGGGGATCTACGAGCAGTACTTC
TRBJ2-1,TRBD2,TRBV9,.,CASSTGLAGLLDEQFF,TGTGCCAGCAGCACGGGACTAGCGGGCCTCCTGGATGAGCAGTTCTTC
TRBJ2-1,.,TRBV15,.,CATRGTDSSYNEQFF,TGTGCCACCAGGGGCACGGATAGCTCCTACAATGAGCAGTTCTTC
TRBJ2-1,.,TRBV27,.,CASSFGPTYNEQFF,TGTGCCAGCAGTTTTGGGCCCACCTACAATGAGCAGTTCTTC
TRBJ2-7,.,TRBV7-2,.,CASSQGTGLRVEQYF,TGCGCCAGCAGCCAAGGGACGGGCCTGAGGGTCGAGCAGTACTTC
TRBJ2-7,.,TRBV28,once,CASSLLAGNYEQYF,TGTGCCAGCAGTTTATTAGCAGGGAACTACGAGCAGTACTTC
TRBJ2-7,.,TRBV5-6,.,CASSGQDYEQYF,TGTGCCAGCAGCGGTCAGGACTACGAGCAGTACTTC
TRBJ2-2,.,TRBV15,.,CATSREEGTVTTGELFF,TGTGCCACCAGCAGAGAAGAAGGAACAGTGACCACCGGGGAGCTGTTTTTT